These T cell receptor beta chains were read from a single sample in a study of spatial heterogeneity in lung cancer. Each CDR3 protein gets one entry after TCRdb re-called the 5' RACE reads with MiXCR. The sample yields roughly 48,000 distinct CDR3 sequences, over 4.5% seen once. The starting material was PBMCs, obtained at surgery. The receptors shown here come from a male donor with early-stage non-small cell lung cancer. Each CDR3 is given without its conserved first and last residue.

CDR3 protein: SAREVAGNSYEQY; V gene: TRBV20-1; CDR3 length: 13; J gene: TRBJ2-7
CDR3 protein: ASSQDVEAGLNTEAF; V gene: TRBV4-1; CDR3 length: 15; J gene: TRBJ1-1
CDR3 protein: ASALTGSDSQETQY; V gene: TRBV12-5; CDR3 length: 14; J gene: TRBJ2-5
CDR3 protein: ASTGDRGFSYEQY; V gene: TRBV6-2/TRBV6-3; CDR3 length: 13; J gene: TRBJ2-7
CDR3 protein: ASSQVDARRY; V gene: TRBV14; CDR3 length: 10; J gene: TRBJ2-3
CDR3 protein: AISGASGFSWEQY; V gene: TRBV10-3; CDR3 length: 13; J gene: TRBJ2-7
CDR3 protein: ASSLVAGLSPGELF; V gene: TRBV11-2; CDR3 length: 14; J gene: TRBJ2-2
CDR3 protein: ASSFLGQGDEKLF; V gene: TRBV28; CDR3 length: 13; J gene: TRBJ1-4
CDR3 protein: ASSGRASGSQETQY; V gene: TRBV7-2; CDR3 length: 14; J gene: TRBJ2-5
CDR3 protein: SASRDRGSTNEKLF; V gene: TRBV20-1; CDR3 length: 14; J gene: TRBJ1-4
CDR3 protein: ASSPNPQSRNTIY; V gene: TRBV7-2; CDR3 length: 13; J gene: TRBJ1-3